A selection of T cell receptor beta chains follows, all from one sample in a study of T cells in Graves' hyperthyroidism and ophthalmopathy. From the multiplex PCR reads, TCRdb called clonotypes with MiXCR, one entry per CDR3 protein. The sample has more than 350,000 distinct CDR3 sequences, about 16% seen once. The specimen sequenced was blood. These TCRs come from a woman between 55 and 75 years old with Graves' ophthalmopathy. Both conserved end residues are part of each CDR3. A D gene is named only where the DNA matches it firmly. Some rows mark clone size as missing; the rest say once, few, many or name a class of expanded clone.

. | many | TRBJ2-4 | TRBV7-9 | CASSSLPPEDIQYF | TGTGCCAGCAGCTCACTACCCCCGGAGGACATTCAGTACTTC
. | . | TRBJ2-7 | TRBV28 | CASSPAGPSAYEQYF | TGTGCCAGCAGTCCCGCGGGCCCCTCCGCCTACGAGCAGTACTTC
TRBD1 | few | TRBJ1-6 | TRBV28 | CASSFTNRGRPWFSPLHF | TGTGCCAGCAGTTTCACAAACAGGGGGCGCCCCTGGTTTTCACCCCTCCACTTT
. | few | TRBJ2-2 | TRBV19 | CASSIRAANTGELFF | TGTGCCAGTAGTATAAGGGCCGCGAACACCGGGGAGCTGTTTTTT
TRBD2 | many | TRBJ2-7 | TRBV7-2 | CASSLALAGTYEQYF | TGTGCCAGCAGCTTAGCGCTAGCGGGAACCTACGAGCAGTACTTC
TRBD1 | . | TRBJ2-6 | TRBV5-1 | CASSQGQALIPSSGANVLTF | TGCGCCAGCAGTCAGGGACAGGCCCTTATACCTAGCTCTGGGGCCAACGTCCTGACTTTC
. | few | TRBJ1-2 | TRBV7-2 | CASSSVRRDYTF | TGTGCCAGCAGCTCCGTTCGTCGGGACTACACCTTC
TRBD2 | once | TRBJ2-7 | TRBV5-1 | CASKGTSWSDEQYF | TGCGCCAGCAAGGGGACTAGCTGGAGTGACGAGCAGTACTTC
TRBD2 | few | TRBJ2-3 | TRBV18 | CASSPGREGLSDTQYF | TGTGCCAGCTCACCTGGCCGGGAGGGCCTCTCAGATACGCAGTATTTT
. | many | TRBJ2-1 | TRBV5-1 | CASSLGGFEQFF | TGCGCCAGCAGCTTGGGAGGGTTTGAGCAGTTCTTC
. | many | TRBJ2-1 | TRBV7-8 | CASSPMGGGYNEQFF | TGTGCCAGCAGCCCCATGGGTGGTGGGTACAATGAGCAGTTCTTC
TRBD1 | . | TRBJ2-7 | TRBV19 | CASSNSGQVYEQYF | TGTGCCAGTAGTAACTCGGGACAGGTCTACGAGCAGTACTTC
. | . | TRBJ2-7 | TRBV20-1 | CSAATDSYEQYF | TGCAGTGCTGCGACAGATTCCTACGAGCAGTACTTC
. | few | TRBJ2-3 | TRBV6-2/TRBV6-3 | CASSSQAARPQYF | TGTGCCAGCAGTTCCCAGGCCGCCCGTCCGCAGTATTTT
TRBD1 | few | TRBJ2-2 | TRBV5-1 | CASKPQTGGTGELFF | TGCGCCAGCAAACCGCAAACAGGGGGCACCGGGGAGCTGTTTTTT
TRBD2 | many | TRBJ2-1 | TRBV20-1 | CSARVGTSGIWASYNEQFF | TGCAGTGCTAGAGTCGGGACTAGCGGGATCTGGGCCTCCTACAATGAGCAGTTCTTC
TRBD2 | . | TRBJ2-2 | TRBV6-1 | CASSGGLAGGTGELFF | TGTGCCAGCAGTGGGGGACTAGCGGGAGGCACCGGGGAGCTGTTTTTT
. | . | TRBJ2-7 | TRBV20-1 | CSASFQGTYEQYF | TGCAGTGCTAGTTTCCAGGGAACCTACGAGCAGTACTTC
TRBD1 | . | TRBJ2-3 | TRBV5-5 | CASSLATGGSDTQYF | TGTGCCAGCAGCTTGGCGACAGGGGGCTCAGATACGCAGTATTTT
TRBD1 | . | TRBJ2-3 | TRBV18 | CASSPPPDRGRVDTQYF | TGTGCCAGCTCACCACCCCCAGACAGGGGTAGAGTAGATACGCAGTATTTT
. | . | TRBJ2-7 | TRBV19 | CASSMDSSYEQYF | TGTGCCAGTAGTATGGACAGTTCCTACGAGCAGTACTTC
. | many | TRBJ2-4 | TRBV7-2 | CASSSRGGMAKNIQYF | TGTGCCAGCAGCTCTAGGGGGGGGATGGCCAAAAACATTCAGTACTTC
TRBD1 | . | TRBJ1-5 | TRBV7-2 | CASSVVGQPNQPQHF | TGTGCCAGCAGCGTGGTGGGACAGCCGAATCAGCCCCAGCATTTT
TRBD2 | many | TRBJ2-1 | TRBV29-1 | CSVGTSGRRYNEQFF | TGCAGCGTTGGGACTAGCGGGAGAAGGTACAATGAGCAGTTCTTC
TRBD1 | many | TRBJ1-1 | TRBV3-1 | CASSRQGAEAFF | TGTGCCAGCAGCCGACAGGGAGCTGAAGCTTTCTTT
. | few | TRBJ1-2 | TRBV6-5 | CASSYSTSGRLLHYGYTF | TGTGCCAGCAGTTACTCGACTTCGGGCAGACTACTTCATTATGGCTACACCTTC
. | . | TRBJ1-3 | TRBV2 | CASSLEAGNTIYF | TGTGCCAGCAGTCTAGAGGCTGGAAACACCATATATTTT
. | few | TRBJ1-4 | TRBV11-2 | CASSLAQNRKLFF | TGTGCCAGCAGCTTAGCTCAGAATCGGAAACTGTTTTTT
. | many | TRBJ1-5 | TRBV28 | CASSETGLRVGNQPQHF | TGTGCCAGCAGTGAGACCGGGCTCCGTGTGGGCAATCAGCCCCAGCATTTT
. | few | TRBJ1-5 | TRBV12-3/TRBV12-4 | CASRVRDSNQPQHF | TGTGCCAGCAGGGTTCGGGACAGCAATCAGCCCCAGCATTTT
. | many | TRBJ1-3 | TRBV28 | CASSPGGSGNTIYF | TGTGCCAGCAGTCCCGGTGGGTCTGGAAACACCATATATTTT
TRBD1 | many | TRBJ2-2 | TRBV27 | CASSFWGRGRSTGELFF | TGTGCCAGCAGTTTTTGGGGCAGGGGGCGTTCAACCGGGGAGCTGTTTTTT
. | few | TRBJ2-5 | TRBV6-2/TRBV6-3 | CASSSPGARVTQYF | TGTGCCAGCAGTTCCCCCGGGGCGCGGGTGACCCAGTACTTC
. | many | TRBJ1-1 | TRBV29-1 | CSVEGPPGTMNTEAFF | TGCAGCGTTGAAGGCCCCCCTGGGACAATGAACACTGAAGCTTTCTTT
TRBD1 | many | TRBJ2-7 | TRBV12-3/TRBV12-4 | CASGTAYEQYF | TGTGCCTCCGGGACAGCCTACGAGCAGTACTTC
. | many | TRBJ2-7 | TRBV12-3/TRBV12-4 | CASSLRGTEQYF | TGTGCCAGCAGTTTACGTGGGACGGAGCAGTACTTC
TRBD1 | many | TRBJ2-5 | TRBV29-1 | CSVGDSQETQYF | TGCAGCGTAGGGGACAGCCAAGAGACCCAGTACTTC
. | . | TRBJ1-5 | TRBV5-4 | CASSLGLGAAPYSNQPQHF | TGTGCCAGCAGCTTGGGGCTGGGGGCGGCCCCGTATAGCAATCAGCCCCAGCATTTT
. | many | TRBJ2-7 | TRBV6-2/TRBV6-3 | CASSLQGLTEYEQYF | TGTGCCAGCAGTTTACAGGGACTCACAGAGTACGAGCAGTACTTC
. | few | TRBJ2-2 | TRBV28 | CASRSRDTLTELFF | TGTGCCAGCAGATCCCGGGACACCCTGACGGAGCTGTTTTTT
. | many | TRBJ2-7 | TRBV28 | CASSPPGFSSYEQYF | TGTGCCAGCAGTCCCCCGGGTTTCAGCTCCTACGAGCAGTACTTC
. | few | TRBJ2-3 | TRBV20-1 | CSAKFAPRTDTQYF | TGCAGTGCTAAATTCGCCCCGAGGACAGATACGCAGTATTTT
TRBD1 | . | TRBJ1-1 | TRBV7-9 | CASSIPTGGTEAFF | TGTGCCAGCAGCATCCCCACAGGGGGCACTGAAGCTTTCTTT
. | few | TRBJ1-2 | TRBV19 | CASRPSVHRNGYTF | TGTGCCAGTCGGCCTTCCGTACACAGAAATGGCTACACCTTC
TRBD2 | many | TRBJ2-1 | TRBV7-6 | CASSSPGAGGAGYNEQFF | TGTGCCAGCAGCTCCCCTGGGGCGGGAGGGGCAGGGTACAATGAGCAGTTCTTC
. | many | TRBJ2-7 | TRBV10-2 | CASKGHSSYEQYF | TGCGCCAGCAAGGGTCATTCCTCCTACGAGCAGTACTTC
TRBD1 | . | TRBJ1-3 | TRBV5-1 | CASSPQGLTGNTIYF | TGCGCCAGCAGCCCACAGGGGTTGACTGGAAACACCATATATTTT
. | . | TRBJ2-5 | TRBV29-1 | CSVTLWAEETQYF | TGCAGCGTTACCCTTTGGGCCGAAGAGACCCAGTACTTC
. | many | TRBJ2-1 | TRBV3-1 | CASSQGRVTWEQFF | TGTGCCAGCAGCCAAGGACGTGTAACTTGGGAGCAGTTCTTC
TRBD1 | few | TRBJ2-7 | TRBV6-5 | CASGAGTGYSEQYF | TGTGCCAGCGGGGCGGGGACAGGGTATAGCGAGCAGTACTTC
TRBD1 | many | TRBJ1-2 | TRBV24-1 | CATSTSGDSYGYTF | TGTGCCACCAGTACGAGCGGGGACAGCTATGGCTACACCTTC
TRBD1 | . | TRBJ1-2 | TRBV28 | CAILDRGRPGYGYTF | TGTGCCATCCTAGACAGGGGGCGCCCCGGATATGGCTACACCTTC
TRBD2 | many | TRBJ2-2 | TRBV29-1 | CSVVGLAANTGELFF | TGCAGCGTTGTAGGCCTAGCGGCGAACACCGGGGAGCTGTTTTTT